This is a list of T cell receptor beta chains from one sample in a study of blood T cell repertoires in COVID-19. Sequencing was performed with immunoSEQ multiplex PCR; in TCRdb, only in-frame clones are kept and a portion is missing. The table has about 100,000 clones, around 82% seen once. The sequencing input was peripheral blood. Receptors were obtained from a human donor in a cohort sampled during active COVID-19. Both conserved end residues are part of each CDR3. Each record gives: D gene, V gene, CDR3 protein. D genes are given only for firm matches.

d_gene: NA; v_gene: TRBV19; CDR3aa: CASSIRDGSYNEQFF
d_gene: NA; v_gene: TRBV7-3; CDR3aa: CASSPGRWGDNEQFF
d_gene: NA; v_gene: TRBV7-2; CDR3aa: CASSQLGRGSQPQHF
d_gene: TRBD1; v_gene: TRBV27; CDR3aa: CASSLRQGFLGQYF
d_gene: TRBD1; v_gene: TRBV18; CDR3aa: CASSPVYNRQGVRSPLHF
d_gene: NA; v_gene: TRBV21-1; CDR3aa: CASSKGEGYQPQHF
d_gene: TRBD2; v_gene: TRBV6-5; CDR3aa: CASRVLASDEQFF
d_gene: TRBD1; v_gene: TRBV4-1; CDR3aa: CASSPQGAVMYEQYF
d_gene: TRBD1; v_gene: TRBV6-5; CDR3aa: CASSRDRPGTDTQYF
d_gene: TRBD2; v_gene: TRBV24-1; CDR3aa: CATALRSASGSNEQFF
d_gene: NA; v_gene: TRBV7-2; CDR3aa: CASSLGLARSYNEQFF
d_gene: TRBD1; v_gene: TRBV7-2; CDR3aa: CASSLRDRGTDTQYF
d_gene: NA; v_gene: TRBV27; CDR3aa: CASSPRSAMRGYTF
d_gene: TRBD2; v_gene: TRBV6-6; CDR3aa: CASSSRDYNNEQFF
d_gene: NA; v_gene: TRBV7-3; CDR3aa: CASSPGTLSPSTEAFF
d_gene: TRBD1; v_gene: TRBV10-3; CDR3aa: CAIDDRGFSGANVLTF
d_gene: TRBD1; v_gene: TRBV6-2/TRBV6-3; CDR3aa: CASSYRDRPNYGYTF
d_gene: NA; v_gene: TRBV6-5; CDR3aa: CASSYRARAEAFF